This T cell receptor beta chain derives from a study of T cell changes during pregnancy in multiple sclerosis. CDR3 length equals 18 residues. Germline V gives CDR1 SEHNR, CDR2 FQNEAQ (reference sequence). J lost 3 bases, V lost 5 bases, and 13 bases had no gene match. Measured with immunoSEQ multiplex PCR; TCRdb has only the in-frame clones, and not every one. The data show 28,000 or so clones, about 91% seen once. This TCR was sampled from a female donor with multiple sclerosis, enrolled in a pregnancy study. The rearrangement links TRBV7-9 to TRBJ2-1; 10 nucleotides align to TRBD2. Sequenced material: CD4+ T cells from peripheral blood mononuclear cells, taken in the second trimester of pregnancy. The CDR3 DNA sequence: TGTGCCAGCAGCCCTCAGATTATAGCGGGGGGATTCTACAATGAGCAGTTCTTC. Amino acids: CASSPQIIAGGFYNEQFF. Full variable domain (rest looked up from reference TRBV7-9 and TRBJ2-1): DTGVSQNPRHKITKRGQNVTFRCDPISEHNRLYWYRQTLGQGPEFLTYFQNEAQLEKSRLLSDRFSAERPKGSFSTLEIQRTEQGDSAMYLCASSPQIIAGGFYNEQFFGPGTRLTVL.